Below, 21 T cell receptor beta chains from the same sample are listed, as sequenced in a study of CD8 T cells in ankylosing spondylitis. TCRdb called the 5' RACE reads again in MiXCR, with one record for every CDR3 protein. The sample lists about 130,000 distinct CDR3 sequences; more than 6.5% were seen once. The sequenced material came from blood, either unsorted or a sorted T cell fraction (not recorded which). All receptors derive from a male donor with ankylosing spondylitis or in good health (not recorded which).

This clonotype was counted only a few times. The chain joins TRBV9 to TRBJ2-7; 9 nucleotides line up with TRBD1. V trimming: 0 bases; J trimming: 3 bases; junction bases outside the gene matches: 10. The germline gives CDR1 SGDLS, CDR2 YYNGEE. The CDR3 totals 17 residues. The CDR3 loop reads CASSVGQGQGSIYEQYF. The CDR3 DNA reads as TGTGCCAGCAGCGTAGGTCAAGGACAGGGGTCTATCTACGAGCAGTACTTC. Supplemented by reference TRBV9 and TRBJ2-7, the full variable domain reads DSGVTQTPKHLITATGQRVTLRCSPRSGDLSVYWYQQSLDQGLQFLIQYYNGEERAKGNILERFSAQQFPDLHSELNLSSLELGDSALYFCASSVGQGQGSIYEQYFGPGTRLTVT.

This clonotype occurred many times. The chain has TRBV5-1 and TRBJ2-1; the D gene could be TRBD1 or TRBD2 (7 bases each). Germline CDR1 is SGHRS and CDR2 is YFSETQ. The CDR3 is 18 amino acids. The V end lost 0 bases, the J end lost 6 bases, and 22 bases lay between the germline ends. CDR3: CASSLAEVGGGSRNEQFF. CDR3 DNA: TGCGCCAGCAGCTTGGCCGAAGTGGGAGGGGGCTCGCGCAATGAGCAGTTCTTC.

This clonotype was recorded at least ten times. The J gene is TRBJ2-7, the V gene TRBV7-2, with TRBD2 matching 12 bases. Losses at the gene ends were 3 bases for V and 2 bases for J; bases not matched to a gene: 2. CDR3 length: 15 residues. Germline-derived CDR1 and CDR2 are SGHTA and FQGNSA. CDR3 DNA: TGTGCCAGCAGCTTCACTAGCGGGAGGACCTACGAGCAGTACTTC. This encodes CASSFTSGRTYEQYF.

This clonotype has a count of ten or more. The rearrangement joins TRBV7-8 to TRBJ2-1; D is uncertain. The CDR3 spans 14 residues. Trimming removed 5 bases from V and 0 bases from J, with 8 bases in between. The germline gives CDR1 SGHVS, CDR2 FQNEAQ. CDR3 bases: TGTGCCAGCAGCGCGGTAAGCTCCTACAATGAGCAGTTCTTC. Its translation: CASSAVSSYNEQFF.

This clonotype was seen at least ten times. The CDR3 spells CSVVLEAYNEQFF. CDR3 nucleotides: TGCAGCGTTGTACTAGAGGCCTACAATGAGCAGTTCTTC. This sequence joins TRBV29-1 and TRBJ2-1; D is perhaps TRBD2 (5 bases). The CDR3 runs to 13 residues. CDR1 is SQVTM, CDR2 ANQGSEA, per germline. Trimming pared 4 bases from V and 2 bases from J, leaving 9 bases between.

This chain links TRBV5-1 with TRBJ1-1, with D tentatively TRBD1 (5 bases). CDR1 and CDR2 from the germline V gene are SGHRS and YFSETQ. The CDR3 spans 16 residues. V dropped 4 bases and J dropped 1 base, with 17 bases sitting between them. The CDR3 sequence is CASSPASGRGNTEAFF. The CDR3 nucleotides are TGCGCCAGCAGCCCGGCATCAGGGCGCGGGAACACTGAAGCTTTCTTT.

V gene TRBV12-3 or TRBV12-4 combines with J gene TRBJ2-5; TRBD2 matches at 13 bases. CDR3 length equals 18 residues. V shed 2 bases, J shed 4 bases, and the junction held 10 bases outside the gene matches. The DNA of the CDR3 is TGTGCCAGCAGTTTAAAAGGACTAGCGGGGGCCTTGGGAGAGACCCAGTACTTC. This encodes CASSLKGLAGALGETQYF.

The sample holds many counts of this clonotype. The chain carries TRBV20-1 and TRBJ2-1; 9 nucleotides match TRBD1. CDR1 is DFQATT, CDR2 SNEGSKA, per germline (reference sequence). CDR3 length equals 17 residues. The J segment lost 2 bases and the V segment lost 0 bases, leaving 8 bases of the junction unmatched. The CDR3 nucleotides read TGCAGTGCTAGAGATCTCGGACAGGGGAAAACCTACAATGAGCAGTTCTTC. Residues: CSARDLGQGKTYNEQFF.

This clonotype came up many times. The chain links TRBV10-2 to TRBJ2-1; 8 bases match TRBD2. The CDR3 contains 12 residues. V was clipped by 4 bases and J by 14 bases; unmatched bases: 7. Germline V gene data show CDR1 as WSHSY and CDR2 as SAAADI. CDR3 loop: CASSGYGGGEFF. DNA for the CDR3: TGCGCCAGCAGTGGGTACGGGGGGGGGGAGTTCTTC.

In its sample, this clonotype was seen many times. This chain joins TRBV20-1 and TRBJ2-5, with a weak D call TRBD1 (6 bases). This CDR3 has 13 residues. Trimming shortened V by 6 bases and J by 2 bases, and 13 bases separated the two germline ends. CDR1 is DFQATT, CDR2 SNEGSKA, per germline (reference sequence). Here the CDR3 reads CSAEGDRQETQYF. The DNA for the CDR3 is TGCAGTGCAGAGGGTGACAGGCAAGAGACCCAGTACTTC.

At least ten counts were recorded for this clonotype. This chain uses TRBV20-1 with TRBJ1-5; the D gene is possibly TRBD1 (5 bases). CDR3 length equals 13 residues. The V end lost 7 bases, the J end lost 2 bases, and 12 bases lay between the germline ends. The germline V gene has CDR1 DFQATT and CDR2 SNEGSKA (reference sequence). The CDR3 region has the DNA TGCAGTGGGGGACTGACGGGCAATCAGCCCCAGCATTTT. As protein: CSGGLTGNQPQHF.

This clonotype has ten or more counts. CDR3 region: CSARDRLAGGLTDTQYF. For the CDR3, the DNA is TGCAGTGCTAGAGATCGGTTAGCGGGGGGCCTCACAGATACGCAGTATTTT. The J gene is TRBJ2-3, the V gene TRBV20-1, with 10 bases lining up with TRBD2. V shed 0 bases and J 2 bases; nucleotides not matched to a gene: 8. The CDR3 extends over 17 amino acids. CDR1 is DFQATT and CDR2 is SNEGSKA in the germline V gene (reference sequence).

This clonotype has ten or more counts. This chain connects TRBV20-1 to TRBJ2-2; possible D gene TRBD2, 5 bases. Germline loops: CDR1 DFQATT, CDR2 SNEGSKA (reference sequence). The V end was cut by 6 bases, the J end by 2 bases, with 16 bases between. The length of the CDR3 is 15 residues. The CDR3: CSAASSEGNTGELFF. In DNA, the CDR3 is TGCAGTGCCGCCTCGAGTGAGGGCAACACCGGGGAGCTGTTTTTT.

In this sample, this clonotype turned up many times. V is TRBV12-3 or TRBV12-4 and J is TRBJ1-1, with D possibly TRBD1 on 6 matching bases. The CDR3 length is 13 residues. The V gene lost 8 bases and the J gene lost 2 bases, with 12 bases spanning the gap. CDR3 sequence reads: CASGPGVNTEAFF. The CDR3 DNA reads as TGTGCCAGCGGCCCAGGGGTTAACACTGAAGCTTTCTTT.

This clonotype was picked up many times. The chain recombines TRBV7-6 with TRBJ1-4; D call uncertain. Germline assignment: CDR1 SGHVS and CDR2 FNYEAQ. The V end lost 5 bases, the J end lost 0 bases, and 16 bases lay between the germline ends. The CDR3 has 17 amino acids. CDR3 coding DNA: TGTGCCAGCAGCCATTACCGACAATCTGCAACTAATGAAAAACTGTTTTTT. It encodes CASSHYRQSATNEKLFF.

This clonotype appeared a few times. The V gene is TRBV20-1, the J gene TRBJ2-7, with TRBD2 as a possible D gene (7 bases). The CDR3 covers 12 residues. V lost 6 bases and J lost 6, with 15 bases in between. Germline lookup yields CDR1 DFQATT and CDR2 SNEGSKA (reference sequence). CDR3 sequence reads: CSARKGGAEQYF. The CDR3 DNA follows: TGCAGTGCCCGTAAGGGGGGGGCCGAGCAGTACTTC.

This chain connects TRBV9 to TRBJ2-3, with 7 bases identical to TRBD2. Looked up from germline, CDR1 is SGDLS and CDR2 is YYNGEE. The CDR3 consists of 15 residues. V shed 5 bases and J 5 bases; nucleotides not matched to a gene: 11. The CDR3 DNA reads as TGTGCCAGCAGTTCCAAGGGACTATCGGGAGATACGCAGTATTTT. This gives the protein CASSSKGLSGDTQYF.

Many counts were recorded for this clonotype. This rearrangement joins TRBV28 to TRBJ1-5, with unresolved D. The CDR3 is made up of 12 amino acids. Trimming took off 4 bases at V and 6 bases at J, with 7 bases between the two ends. CDR1 and CDR2 from the germline V gene are MDHEN and SYDVKM. DNA for the CDR3: TGTGCCAGCAGTTCCGCTGGTCAGCCCCAGCATTTT. It encodes CASSSAGQPQHF.

Worth noting for this clonotype: A read error is possible here, since a much larger clone lies one base away. The V and J genes are TRBV18 and TRBJ2-1; 8 bases match TRBD1. Germline V CDR1 and CDR2: KGHSH, LQKENI. The CDR3 runs 14 residues. DNA of the CDR3: TGTGGCAGCTCACCGAGGACAGGGAAGGGATGGAAGTTCTTC. Protein product: CGSSPRTGKGWKFF.

The chain uses TRBV5-1 and TRBJ1-1; D is unresolved. The length of the CDR3 is 13 residues. CDR1 and CDR2 (germline): SGHRS, YFSETQ. V was clipped by 1 base and J by 3 bases, with 7 bases between them. The CDR3: CASSLYGDTEAFF. The CDR3 DNA sequence: TGCGCCAGCAGCTTGTACGGTGACACTGAAGCTTTCTTT.

In this sample, this clonotype turned up many times. The chain's CDR3 is CASSQSGPSTDTQYF. The CDR3 DNA sequence: TGTGCCAGCAGCCAAAGCGGGCCTAGCACAGATACGCAGTATTTT. The chain combines TRBV7-2 with TRBJ2-3; TRBD2 might be the D (6 bases). V was cut by 5 bases and J by 0 bases, with 12 bases left in between. The CDR3 runs 15 residues. Per the germline V gene, CDR1 is SGHTA and CDR2 is FQGNSA.